This entry describes one T cell receptor (beta chain). The sample comes from a study of PD-L1 blockade in urothelial cancer. Study-wide context: Beginning in about 2014, patients received atezolizumab, given as 1,200 mg intravenously every 3 weeks.

Each PCR had synthetic TCR analog templates added to it as a spike-in. The method was immunoSEQ multiplex PCR; TCRdb's version includes in-frame clones alone and lacks a portion of them. The profile shows about 51,000 clones, around 88% of them singletons. The study enrolled patients with locally advanced or metastatic urothelial carcinoma. The CDR3 runs to 14 residues. The junction had 9 bases not matched to a gene; V was cut back by 3 bases and J by 11 bases. The germline V gene has CDR1 MNHEY and CDR2 SMNVEV (reference sequence). The sequence was obtained from a man aged 60-69 years with urothelial cancer. The material was PBMCs, obtained around atezolizumab (anti-PD-L1) treatment. This chain links TRBV27 with TRBJ1-1; 10 positions agree with TRBD1. The CDR3 region has the DNA TGTGCCAGCAGTTTCCATCCGGGACAGGGGTATGCTTTCTTT. Translated, it gives CASSFHPGQGYAFF.